The 17 T cell receptor beta chains reported below all come from one sample, sequenced in a study of cytomegalovirus exposure and HLA in healthy donors. Both 60 Vbeta primers and 13 Jbeta primers went into the PCR. Clones were sequenced by immunoSEQ multiplex PCR, and TCRdb holds only the in-frame ones, with some missing. This repertoire includes just over 200,000 clones. The sample comprised PBMCs. The receptors shown here come from a girl aged 2-15 years in good health and CMV-seropositive.

The chain is built from TRBV30 and TRBJ2-5; TRBD1 might be the D (6 bases). The CDR3 is made up of 13 amino acids. From germline, CDR1 is GTSNPN and CDR2 SVGIG (reference sequence). V lost 6 bases and J lost 5, with 16 bases in between. The CDR3 bases are TGTGCCTGTGAGGCAGGGGATTGGGAGACCCAGTACTTC. Translated: CACEAGDWETQYF.

In nucleotides, the CDR3 is TGTGCCAGTAGTGCGGGATGGGGTCAGCCCCAGCATTTT. Translation: CASSAGWGQPQHF. The J gene is TRBJ1-5, the V gene TRBV19, with no clear D. Between the trimmed V and J ends, which lost 5 bases and 6 bases, there was a span of 11 bases. The CDR3 has 13 amino acids. Germline loops: CDR1 LNHDA, CDR2 SQIVND (reference sequence).

V and J are TRBV14 and TRBJ2-7; TRBD1 matches at 9 bases. The CDR3 extends over 17 amino acids. V was pared by 0 bases and J by 3 bases, with 9 bases of the junction left unmatched. From germline, CDR1 is SGHDN and CDR2 FVKESK. CDR3 region: CASSQDRTGDHFYEQYF. The CDR3 DNA sequence: TGTGCCAGCAGCCAAGATCGGACAGGGGACCATTTCTACGAGCAGTACTTC.

As to this clone: A read error may produce the germline difference seen at one junction end. The rearrangement links TRBV27 to TRBJ2-1; tentative D call: TRBD2 (6 bases). Germline V gene lookup returns CDR1 MNHEY and CDR2 SMNVEV (reference sequence). This CDR3 is built from 14 residues. The CDR3, as DNA: TGTGCCACCTCGTCCGGGAGCTCCAACAATGAGCAGTTCTTC. Amino acids: CATSSGSSNNEQFF.

The chain joins TRBV1 to TRBJ1-3; the D call TRBD1 from the table was never checked on the DNA. TRBV1 is designated a pseudogene. This CDR3 is 14 amino acids long. This chain's CDR3 is CTSSRDSVGNTIYF. In nucleotides, the CDR3 is TGCACCAGCAGCCGCGACAGCGTTGGAAACACCATATATTTT.

This chain uses TRBV6-1 with TRBJ1-1; tentative D call: TRBD1 (6 bases). V was trimmed by 5 bases and J by 1 base, leaving 11 bases between them. Germline lookup yields CDR1 MNHNS and CDR2 SASEGT. The CDR3 totals 14 residues. The CDR3 DNA follows: TGTGCCAGCAGTTTGGGACAACCGAACACTGAAGCTTTCTTT. This encodes CASSLGQPNTEAFF.

The chain has TRBV6-6 and TRBJ1-5; a weak D match, TRBD1 (5 bases). Trimming shortened V by 7 bases and J by 3 bases, and 13 bases separated the two germline ends. Germline V CDR1 and CDR2: MNHNY, SVGAGI (reference sequence). The CDR3 has 14 residues. For the CDR3, the DNA is TGTGCCAGCACCGTTCCAGGGTACAATCAGCCCCAGCATTTT. Translated: CASTVPGYNQPQHF.

This chain connects TRBV6-1 to TRBJ2-7, with 11 positions matching TRBD2. Losses at the gene ends were 2 bases for V and 8 bases for J; bases not matched to a gene: 5. CDR1 and CDR2 (germline): MNHNS, SASEGT. This CDR3 is built from 14 residues. The CDR3 sequence: CASSEMTSGNQQYF. For the CDR3, the DNA is TGTGCCAGCAGTGAAATGACTAGCGGGAACCAGCAGTACTTC.

The chain is built from TRBV30 and TRBJ2-7; D may be TRBD2 (5 bases). Per germline, CDR1 GTSNPN and CDR2 SVGIG (reference sequence). With 6 bases removed from V and 2 bases from J, the gap between germline ends came to 14 bases. This CDR3 region has 13 residues. The CDR3 nucleotides are TGTGCCTGCCGGGGTTGGACGGCCTACGAGCAGTACTTC. This gives the protein CACRGWTAYEQYF.

The gene calls are TRBV7-6 and TRBJ1-3, with 8 bases lining up with TRBD1. Looked up from germline, CDR1 is SGHVS and CDR2 is FNYEAQ. The J segment lost 0 bases and the V segment lost 6 bases, leaving 4 bases of the junction unmatched. This CDR3 is built from 15 residues. CDR3 in DNA: TGTGCCAGCAGTCCTACAGGGGGCTCTGGAAACACCATATATTTT. Translating it yields CASSPTGGSGNTIYF. The full variable domain, its missing parts supplied by reference TRBV7-6 and TRBJ1-3, is GAGVSQSPRYKVTKRGQDVALRCDPISGHVSLYWYRQALGQGPEFLTYFNYEAQQDKSGLPNDRFSAERPEGSISTLTIQRTEQRDSAMYRCASSPTGGSGNTIYFGEGSWLTVV.

The chain is built from TRBV27 and TRBJ2-7, with TRBD1 matching 9 bases. Germline-derived CDR1 and CDR2 are MNHEY and SMNVEV (reference sequence). This CDR3 is 18 amino acids long. The V segment lost 4 bases and the J segment 2 bases; nucleotides outside the gene matches: 15. CDR3 in DNA: TGTGCCAGCAGTTCGAGGCTCCGGGACAGGGTGGCGGCCTACGAGCAGTACTTC. Protein: CASSSRLRDRVAAYEQYF.

The chain recombines TRBV25-1 with TRBJ2-1, with D uncertain. V lost 6 bases to trimming and J lost 3 bases, with 15 bases between them. The CDR3 runs to 15 residues. Germline V gives CDR1 MGHDK, CDR2 SYGVNS. CDR3 sequence (DNA): TGTGCCAGCAGGTCGACTGCTATGAACTACAATGAGCAGTTCTTC. Amino acid sequence: CASRSTAMNYNEQFF.

V and J are TRBV7-8 and TRBJ2-1; 9 positions agree with TRBD2. Germline-derived CDR1 and CDR2 are SGHVS and FQNEAQ. The CDR3 runs to 14 residues. Losses at the gene ends were 0 bases for V and 8 bases for J; bases not matched to a gene: 2. The CDR3 DNA reads as TGTGCCAGCAGCTTAGCCCTAGCGGGATATGAGCAGTTCTTC. This gives the protein CASSLALAGYEQFF.

The J gene is TRBJ2-7, the V gene TRBV5-4; D is perhaps TRBD2 (5 bases). CDR1 and CDR2 from the germline V gene are SGHNT and YYREEE (reference sequence). The CDR3 spans 15 residues. V was shortened by 0 bases and J by 3 bases, with 13 bases between the two germline ends. The CDR3 sequence: CASSLVSLAGYEQYF. The CDR3 DNA reads TGTGCCAGCAGCTTGGTCTCCCTAGCAGGCTACGAGCAGTACTTC.

The chain uses TRBV18 and TRBJ2-6, with TRBD1 matching over 9 bases. Losses at the gene ends were 2 bases for V and 2 bases for J; bases not matched to a gene: 1. The length of the CDR3 is 16 residues. The germline V gene has CDR1 KGHSH and CDR2 LQKENI. The CDR3 spells CASSPNRGPGANVLTF. The CDR3 DNA follows: TGTGCCAGCTCACCAAACAGGGGGCCTGGGGCCAACGTCCTGACTTTC.

The chain couples TRBV14 to TRBJ2-3, with 8 bases that match TRBD2. This CDR3 is built from 16 residues. V was clipped by 2 bases and J by 2 bases; unmatched bases: 6. CDR1 is SGHDN, CDR2 FVKESK, per germline. This CDR3 is CASSQWGTSPTDTQYF. In DNA, the CDR3 is TGTGCCAGCAGCCAATGGGGGACTAGTCCCACAGATACGCAGTATTTT.

The chain recombines TRBV27 with TRBJ2-1; 7 bases line up with TRBD1. The germline V gene encodes CDR1 MNHEY and CDR2 SMNVEV (reference sequence). With 5 bases clipped from V and 9 bases from J, the junction kept 10 bases outside the gene matches. This CDR3 comprises 14 residues. CDR3 nucleotides: TGTGCCAGCAGTCCTACGACAGGGATAGTTGAGCAGTTCTTC. The encoded protein is CASSPTTGIVEQFF.